The clone carrying this TCR beta chain qualifies as medium-sized. This sample was included in a study of T cells in Graves' hyperthyroidism and ophthalmopathy. Study overall: At initial diagnosis, before any treatment had begun, peripheral blood was obtained.

Amplification of TCR beta CDR3 regions used RNA as the template. The TCR CDR3 was amplified in a first-round RT-PCR using the HTBI primer set. One entry per CDR3 protein, called by TCRdb with MiXCR from the multiplex PCR reads. Of about 53,000 distinct CDR3 sequences in the sample, around half were seen once. Germline V gene lookup returns CDR1 MGHDK and CDR2 SYGVNS. J lost 4 bases, V lost 6 bases, and 5 bases had no gene match. The CDR3 runs 14 residues. The sequenced material came from blood. The chain carries TRBV25-1 and TRBJ2-7, with 11 bases identical to TRBD1. This clonotype originated in a woman aged 25 to 39 with Graves' ophthalmopathy. In DNA, the CDR3 is TGTGCCAGCAGCATCCGGGACAGGGGGTACGAGCAGTACTTC. Translating gives CASSIRDRGYEQYF.